The rows below give T cell receptor beta chains drawn from one sample of a study of preoperative IRX-2 immunotherapy in early breast cancer. This table comes from immunoSEQ multiplex PCR, and its TCRdb copy is limited to in-frame clones, with some not included. This sample has 35,000 to 55,000 clones, with about 95% found just once. This specimen was tumor tissue, taken after IRX-2 immunotherapy. The receptors were gathered from a human donor with breast cancer. Each CDR3 is given with its conserved first and last residue. A D gene is named only where the DNA matches it firmly. Not all rows give a size; the values are once, few, many and, for expanded clones, a class.

size,D,V,J,DNA,CDR3
NA,NA,TRBV6-6,TRBJ2-3,TGTGCCAGCAGCCCCTACGGAGGACCCACAGATACGCAGTATTTT,CASSPYGGPTDTQYF
NA,TRBD1,TRBV14,TRBJ2-7,TGTGCCAGCAGCCCGAAGACAGGGGTGTTTTCCGAGCAGTACTTC,CASSPKTGVFSEQYF
NA,TRBD2,TRBV7-9,TRBJ2-7,TGTGCCAGCAGCCCCCTGATGAGCGGGAGGGAAGAGCAGTACTTC,CASSPLMSGREEQYF
NA,NA,TRBV19,TRBJ2-3,TGTGCCAGTAGGGGAAGGATTTTCACAGATACGCAGTATTTT,CASRGRIFTDTQYF
NA,NA,TRBV6-1,TRBJ1-6,TGTGCCAGCATGAGCCAGTATTCACCCCTCCACTTT,CASMSQYSPLHF
NA,TRBD2,TRBV7-2,TRBJ2-1,TGTGCCAGCAGCCTTAGCGGGGGCTGGAATGAGCAGTTCTTC,CASSLSGGWNEQFF
NA,TRBD1,TRBV6-1,TRBJ2-1,TGTGCCAGCAGTGACCTGACAGGGGGCAATGAGCAGTTCTTC,CASSDLTGGNEQFF
NA,NA,TRBV11-2,TRBJ1-6,TGTGCCAGCAGCTTTAGACCCTGGGGGTATAATTCACCCCTCCACTTT,CASSFRPWGYNSPLHF
NA,NA,TRBV5-5,TRBJ1-2,TGTGCCAGCAGCTTGGGACAGGCGAACTATGGCTACACCTTC,CASSLGQANYGYTF
NA,NA,TRBV28,TRBJ2-2,TGTGCCAGCAGTCCTCCCAGGCACTCCACCGGGGAGCTGTTTTTT,CASSPPRHSTGELFF
once,NA,TRBV27,TRBJ1-2,TGTGCCAGCTTCGGGGGGCGCGGGGGGACCCGCTATGGCTACACCTTC,CASFGGRGGTRYGYTF
once,NA,TRBV15,TRBJ2-7,TGTGCCACCAGCAGAGATCTTACAGGCGAGCAGTACTTC,CATSRDLTGEQYF
NA,NA,TRBV7-9,TRBJ1-1,TGTGCCAGCAGCTTAAGAGACACTGAAGCTTTCTTT,CASSLRDTEAFF
NA,TRBD1,TRBV27,TRBJ1-2,TGTGCCAGCAGTTTGGGTCCCGGGACAGGGGTGGCTAACTATGGCTACACCTTC,CASSLGPGTGVANYGYTF
NA,NA,TRBV28,TRBJ2-3,TGTGCCAGCAGTTTATCAGGCTTCGGGGCGGGATACACAGATACGCAGTATTTT,CASSLSGFGAGYTDTQYF
NA,TRBD1,TRBV27,TRBJ1-3,TGTGCCAGCAGCCCAACAGGGGTTGGAAACACCATATATTTT,CASSPTGVGNTIYF
NA,NA,TRBV7-6,TRBJ1-6,TGTGCCAGCAGCTCCGGACGGAGCTCCTATAATTCACCCCTCCACTTT,CASSSGRSSYNSPLHF
NA,TRBD2,TRBV6-5,TRBJ2-3,TGTGCCAGCAAAGTAGCGGGGGGGCCGGCAGATACGCAGTATTTT,CASKVAGGPADTQYF
NA,NA,TRBV20-1,TRBJ1-6,TGCAGATATGGGGGGAATTCACCCCTCCACTTT,CRYGGNSPLHF
once,TRBD1,TRBV7-9,TRBJ1-1,TGTGCCAGCAGCCGGGGACAGAGGGGCACTGAAGCTTTCTTT,CASSRGQRGTEAFF
NA,NA,TRBV18,TRBJ2-2,TGTGCCAGCTCGCCTACTAGCTCCGGGGAGCTGTTTTTT,CASSPTSSGELFF
NA,NA,TRBV9,TRBJ1-1,TGTGCCAGCAGCGCAGTCGGGGGGCGCACTGAAGCTTTCTTT,CASSAVGGRTEAFF
NA,TRBD2,TRBV5-1,TRBJ2-1,TGCGCCAGCAGGGGCGGGGGGGCACTGGTGGCCTACAATGAGCAGTTCTTC,CASRGGGALVAYNEQFF
NA,TRBD1,TRBV28,TRBJ1-6,TGTGCCAGCAGCCAAGGGGCCGGGACAGAAAATAATTCACCCCTCCACTTT,CASSQGAGTENNSPLHF
NA,NA,TRBV5-4,TRBJ1-1,TGTGCCAGCAGCCTAAATCTGAACACTGAAGCTTTCTTT,CASSLNLNTEAFF
NA,TRBD2,TRBV19,TRBJ2-1,TGTGCCAGTAGTACTCCGGCTAGCGGGGGGGCCAAGGGTAATGAGCAGTTCTTC,CASSTPASGGAKGNEQFF
NA,NA,TRBV5-1,TRBJ2-5,TGCGCCAGCAGCTTACAGCCCGGTTCTCCAGAGACCCAGTACTTC,CASSLQPGSPETQYF
NA,TRBD2,TRBV15,TRBJ2-1,TGTGCCACCAGCCGACGGGCTAGCGGGTTCGATGAGCAGTTCTTC,CATSRRASGFDEQFF
NA,NA,TRBV11-1,TRBJ2-1,TGTGCCAGCAGCTTAGCGTCTCGGTACAATGAGCAGTTCTTC,CASSLASRYNEQFF
NA,NA,TRBV27,TRBJ2-5,TGTGCCAGCAGTTCCCACGAAAAGACCCAGTACTTC,CASSSHEKTQYF
NA,TRBD2,TRBV28,TRBJ2-1,TGTGCCAGCAGCCAACCCAGCGGGGGCGCCTACAATGAGCAGTTCTTC,CASSQPSGGAYNEQFF
NA,NA,TRBV5-6,TRBJ1-5,TGTGCCAGCAGCTCGCAGGGGAGGGGAAATCAGCCCCAGCATTTT,CASSSQGRGNQPQHF
NA,NA,TRBV6-1,TRBJ2-1,TGTGCCAGCAGTTCCCATGGGGCCCACAATGAGCAGTTCTTC,CASSSHGAHNEQFF
NA,NA,TRBV6-6,TRBJ2-7,TGTGCCAGCCGTTACGACAGGACCGCGTATGAGCAGTACTTC,CASRYDRTAYEQYF
NA,NA,TRBV21-1,TRBJ1-5,TGTGCCAGCAGCAAAGACGTAGACAGCAATAGCAATCAGCCCCAGCATTTT,CASSKDVDSNSNQPQHF
NA,TRBD2,TRBV2,TRBJ2-5,TGTGCCAGCAGTTCCGGGACTAGCGGGAGGTTTCAGACCCAGTACTTC,CASSSGTSGRFQTQYF
NA,TRBD2,TRBV4-3,TRBJ2-1,TGCGCCAGCAGACCGCGGGGGGGAAGACGTGAGCAGTTCTTC,CASRPRGGRREQFF
NA,NA,TRBV27,TRBJ1-3,TGTGCCAGCAGTGTGTCGGGCCATTCCCGATACTCTGGAAACACCATATATTTT,CASSVSGHSRYSGNTIYF
once,NA,TRBV6-4,TRBJ1-2,TGTGCCAGCAGTCCCCGGGGAGGGAGGAGCGGCTACACCTTC,CASSPRGGRSGYTF
NA,TRBD1,TRBV28,TRBJ1-3,TGTGCCAGCAGTTTAGCGACAGGGGGCCGAAACACCATATATTTT,CASSLATGGRNTIYF
NA,NA,TRBV19,TRBJ2-2,TGTGCCAGTACGCTGACTATCCCCGGGGAGCTGTTTTTT,CASTLTIPGELFF
NA,TRBD1,TRBV9,TRBJ2-1,TGTGCCAGCAGCGTTACAACAGGGGGCCCATCCCCCGAGCAGTTCTTC,CASSVTTGGPSPEQFF
NA,NA,TRBV30,TRBJ2-4,TGTGCCTGGAGTGCTGGGGGCGCGAACATTCAGTACTTC,CAWSAGGANIQYF
once,NA,TRBV7-9,TRBJ1-5,TGTGCCAGCAGCCAACAGGGTTATAGCAATCAGCCCCAGCATTTT,CASSQQGYSNQPQHF
NA,TRBD1,TRBV11-3,TRBJ2-5,TGTGCCAGCAGCTTGAGGGGGCGAGAGACCCAGTACTTC,CASSLRGRETQYF
few,NA,TRBV29-1,TRBJ1-3,TGCAGCGTCGCGACAGTCCTAGGGCCTGGAAACACCATATATTTT,CSVATVLGPGNTIYF
NA,NA,TRBV7-9,TRBJ2-3,TGTGCCAGCAGCCCTGCGGGAGATACGCAGTATTTT,CASSPAGDTQYF
NA,TRBD1,TRBV7-3,TRBJ2-2,TGTGCCAGCAGAGGGACAGTCACCGGGGAGCTGTTTTTT,CASRGTVTGELFF
NA,TRBD2,TRBV9,TRBJ2-3,TGTGCCAGCAGCGTAGGAAGGGGACTAGCGGGAGGCACAGATACGCAGTATTTT,CASSVGRGLAGGTDTQYF
NA,NA,TRBV7-9,TRBJ1-3,TGTGCCAGCAGCTCAAACCGAAACACCATATATTTT,CASSSNRNTIYF
NA,TRBD2,TRBV4-2,TRBJ2-3,TGTGCCAGCAGCTCAGGACTAGATACGATAACAGATACGCAGTATTTT,CASSSGLDTITDTQYF
NA,NA,TRBV7-3,TRBJ2-2,TGTGCCAGTAGGGGGACGGCGAACACCGGGGAGCTGTTTTTT,CASRGTANTGELFF
NA,TRBD1,TRBV6-1,TRBJ1-2,TGTGCCAGCGAGAAGGGGGCTGGTCCTGATGGCTACACCTTC,CASEKGAGPDGYTF
NA,NA,TRBV9,TRBJ1-1,TGTGCCAGCAGCGTAGCTGCCTACACTGAAGCTTTCTTT,CASSVAAYTEAFF
NA,TRBD2,TRBV7-9,TRBJ2-4,TGTGCCAGCAGCCGCCGATCCTCTAGCGGGGTTCAAAACATTCAGTACTTC,CASSRRSSSGVQNIQYF
once,NA,TRBV21-1,TRBJ2-3,TGTGCCAGCAGCAAAGTTGTTGGGGGGCTGGGCACAGATACGCAGTATTTT,CASSKVVGGLGTDTQYF
NA,TRBD1,TRBV2,TRBJ2-1,TGTGCCAGCAGTTGGACAGGGGTCGCGACCGGTGAGCAGTTCTTC,CASSWTGVATGEQFF
NA,TRBD2,TRBV2,TRBJ2-1,TGTGCCAGCAGGGGACTAGCGGGGGGGCCTGGTTACAATGAGCAGTTCTTC,CASRGLAGGPGYNEQFF
NA,NA,TRBV12-5,TRBJ2-3,TGTGCGTCTGACGCGCCCGGGGGCCAGGAGGTTTTTTTT,CASDAPGGQEVFF